This TCR beta chain was captured in a study of blood T cell repertoires in COVID-19 (dated by TCRdb to about 2020). With regard to the full study: Samples from collaborators originated in the United States, Italy and Spain and spanned both the acute and convalescent phases of COVID-19. The prospective study material was composed of cDNA or gDNA derived from T cells, B-cell-depleted T cells, or PBMCs. The dataset comprised deeply sampled blood TCRbeta repertoires from subjects exposed to, actively infected with, or recovered from COVID-19. The repertoires were released in a freely available public database meant as a resource for research on the immune response to SARS-CoV-2. The samples were drawn from two sources: the first 160 participants of the ongoing ImmuneRACE study, and 1,254 subjects contributed by 6 global collaborators. A de-identified subject ID, COVID-19 status, age in years and sex were almost always included in the sample metadata. Where available, HLA class I and class II types were obtained from metadata supplied by the sample provider rather than from assay-based typing. Paper-wide results and their limitations: The quantity of clinical and demographic metadata differed by source and by participant and was supplied without curation.

TCRbeta CDR3 regions were amplified from genomic DNA using the immunoSEQ Assay, a bias-controlled multiplex PCR. Concerning the study's data processing: Nucleated cell counts per sample were estimated from amplification of reference gene primers within the assay. To quantify the absolute abundance of each unique TCRbeta CDR3 rearrangement, sequence reads were collapsed and filtered. For each sample, productive Simpson clonality was calculated as the square root of Simpson's diversity index across productive rearrangements. The clones in this table, taken by TCRdb from immuneACCESS, are in-frame only. Not every clone is retained; where verified, under half of the shortfall comes from an unresolved V gene, and the cause of the rest is unknown. V, J and clone size reflect that table, while D and trimming were determined from the DNA. The sample has 99,000 or so clones on record, around nine tenths of them singletons. The ten biggest clones cover approximately 2% of the sample.

One collaborating source in Seattle enrolled patients during active infection and followed them longitudinally through the course of disease. Whole blood was collected in K2EDTA tubes by collaborating institutions according to the institutions' own protocols. For TCRbeta analysis, collaborators shipped samples in one of three forms: frozen whole blood, isolated PBMCs, or DNA extracted from either of those sample types. There are 12 amino acids in the CDR3, from cysteine to phenylalanine inclusive. CDR3 DNA only is kept here, 36 bases in frame from base 1. V is cut by 0 bases and J by 6 bases, and the space between the germline ends is 7 bases. Points on this clone: Its antigen is unknown. Within one base of it there is no much larger clone, and no base qualities were kept.

The V and J segments used are TRBV5-3 and TRBJ2-7; TRBD1 is perhaps the D gene, given 5 matching bases. TRBV5-3 is annotated as an ORF whose role is uncertain. The source material was peripheral blood. The receptor comes from a man in his fifties or sixties with COVID-19, enrolled during active disease. The CDR3 is CARSLARGEQYF. The nucleotide sequence is given as TGTGCCAGAAGCTTGGCAAGGGGCGAGCAGTACTTC.